Presented here are 18 T cell receptor beta chains from one specimen sequenced in a study of cytomegalovirus exposure and HLA in healthy donors. A multiplex PCR was run with 60 Vbeta primers and 13 Jbeta primers. Measured with immunoSEQ multiplex PCR; TCRdb has only the in-frame clones, and not every one. The sample yields nearly 110,000 clones, 60% to 80% seen once. Sequencing used PBMCs. Receptors were obtained from a boy between 5 and 17 years old in good health and CMV-seronegative.

The chain joins TRBV18 to TRBJ1-1, with D possibly TRBD1 on 5 matching bases. This CDR3 spans 13 amino acids. V was clipped by 9 bases and J by 6 bases, with 17 bases between them. Germline-derived CDR1 and CDR2 are KGHSH and LQKENI. The CDR3, as DNA: TGTGCCAGTCTCACAGTGGTAGGGGCTGAAGCTTTCTTT. Encoded protein: CASLTVVGAEAFF. Looking up the rest from reference TRBV18 and TRBJ1-1 gives the full variable domain: NAGVMQNPRHLVRRRGQEARLRCSPMKGHSHVYWYRQLPEEGLKFMVYLQKENIIDESGMPKERFSAEFPKEGPSILRIQQVVRGDSAAYFCASLTVVGAEAFFGQGTRLTVV.

The chain uses TRBV28 and TRBJ2-5, with 9 nucleotides matching TRBD2. V lost 6 bases to trimming and J lost 5 bases; unmatched junction nucleotides: 7. Germline lookup yields CDR1 MDHEN and CDR2 SYDVKM. The CDR3 length is 14 residues. Here the CDR3 reads CASRKAGGGETQYF. Here the CDR3 DNA reads TGTGCCAGCAGAAAAGCGGGAGGCGGGGAGACCCAGTACTTC.

The V call is TRBV28, the J call TRBJ1-3; tentatively, D is TRBD1 (5 bases). Germline loops: CDR1 MDHEN, CDR2 SYDVKM. The CDR3 loop spans 16 amino acids. Deletions cut 3 bases from V and 0 bases from J, with 12 bases between. The CDR3 sequence: CASSLGQGNSGNTIYF. The CDR3 DNA reads TGTGCCAGCAGTTTGGGGCAGGGTAACTCTGGAAACACCATATATTTT.

The V gene is TRBV30, the J gene TRBJ1-2; 7 nucleotides line up with TRBD1. Germline values: CDR1 GTSNPN, CDR2 SVGIG (reference sequence). The CDR3 consists of 17 residues. Trimming took 1 base from V and 6 from J; bases not matched to a gene: 17. This CDR3 is CAWSAVSRQGVTNGYTF. The CDR3 DNA reads TGTGCCTGGAGTGCCGTCAGCCGACAGGGAGTAACTAATGGCTACACCTTC.

This sequence joins TRBV4-2 and TRBJ1-2; D is ambiguous. The CDR3 sequence is 14 residues long. The germline V gene has CDR1 LGHNA and CDR2 YNFKEQ. V was clipped by 5 bases and J by 2 bases, with 12 bases between them. The DNA for the CDR3 is TGTGCCAGCAGCACCTCACAGCAAAACTATGGCTACACCTTC. Protein product: CASSTSQQNYGYTF.

The chain links TRBV27 to TRBJ2-7; 9 nucleotides agree with TRBD1. This CDR3 contains 16 residues. Germline V gene data show CDR1 as MNHEY and CDR2 as SMNVEV (reference sequence). V gave up 5 bases and J gave up 2 bases; unmatched junction bases: 10. For the CDR3, the DNA is TGTGCCAGCAGTACCTTCATCCGGGACAGGGCCTACGAGCAGTACTTC. Translated: CASSTFIRDRAYEQYF.

The rearrangement joins TRBV15 to TRBJ1-2; D possibly corresponds to TRBD1 (6 bases). Germline assignment: CDR1 LNHNV and CDR2 YYDKDF (reference sequence). Trimming removed 1 base at V and 4 bases at J, with 10 bases between. The CDR3 sequence is 14 residues long. The CDR3 region is CATSRAGAPYGYTF. CDR3 sequence (DNA): TGTGCCACCAGCAGAGCAGGGGCCCCCTATGGCTACACCTTC.

In this sample, this clone turned up a few times. V and J are TRBV6-1 and TRBJ1-2; the D is unclear. In germline, CDR1 is MNHNS, CDR2 SASEGT. The CDR3 runs to 15 residues. The ends were cut back, 6 bases at V and 4 bases at J, with 18 bases in the middle. The CDR3 reads CASRPTGFDGYGYTF. The CDR3 nucleotides are TGTGCCAGCAGGCCTACGGGGTTTGACGGCTATGGCTACACCTTC.

With respect to this clone: Compared with germline, one end of the junction differs, possibly owing to a read error. The V and J genes are TRBV4-2 and TRBJ2-7; 8 bases match TRBD2. This CDR3 has 14 residues. Germline CDR1 LGHNA, CDR2 YNFKEQ. The CDR3 region is CANSRELADYEQYF. The CDR3 nucleotides are TGTGCCAACAGCCGAGAACTAGCGGACTACGAGCAGTACTTC.

V and J are TRBV5-8 and TRBJ1-2; 8 positions match TRBD1. Trimming removed 0 bases from V and 8 bases from J; junction bases left unmatched: 3. The CDR3 is 13 amino acids. Germline lookup yields CDR1 SGHTS and CDR2 YDEGEE. The CDR3 loop is CASSLAGGLGYTF. Written as DNA, the CDR3 is TGTGCCAGCAGCTTGGCAGGGGGCCTCGGCTACACCTTC.

The chain carries TRBV9 and TRBJ2-7; perhaps TRBD1 as D (6 bases). Germline values: CDR1 SGDLS, CDR2 YYNGEE. The V end lost 4 bases, the J end lost 2 bases, and 13 bases lay between the germline ends. The CDR3 runs to 14 residues. The CDR3 here is CASSPRTATYEQYF. CDR3 bases: TGTGCCAGCAGCCCAAGGACAGCAACCTACGAGCAGTACTTC.

This clone has a handful of counts. One end of the junction fails to match germline, which may point to a read error. This chain connects TRBV20-1 to TRBJ2-7; TRBD2 is a possible D gene (6 bases). In germline, CDR1 is DFQATT, CDR2 SNEGSKA (reference sequence). The CDR3 loop spans 11 amino acids. The CDR3: CSASRDSPEVF. The CDR3 DNA sequence: TGCAGTGCTAGTAGGGACTCCCCTGAGGTCTTC.

The chain recombines TRBV19 with TRBJ1-1, with D perhaps matching TRBD1 (6 bases). In germline, CDR1 is LNHDA, CDR2 SQIVND (reference sequence). Deletions cut 4 bases from V and 0 bases from J, with 15 bases between. CDR3 length: 16 amino acids. For the CDR3, the DNA is TGTGCCAGTAGTACAACAGGGAGGGGGGTGAACACTGAAGCTTTCTTT. Amino acids: CASSTTGRGVNTEAFF.

This sequence joins TRBV29-1 and TRBJ2-7, with D possibly matching TRBD2 (7 bases). CDR1 SQVTM and CDR2 ANQGSEA come from the germline V gene. The V gene lost 4 bases and the J gene lost 6 bases, with 13 bases spanning the gap. This CDR3 is 12 amino acids long. The CDR3 DNA reads as TGCAGCGTTGTTCGGGGGGCTCGCGAGCAGTACTTC. This translates into CSVVRGAREQYF.

The chain recombines TRBV5-6 with TRBJ1-4; no definite D call. Trimming cost V 3 bases and J 4 bases, with 22 bases left between them. Germline V gene data show CDR1 as SGHDT and CDR2 as YYEEEE. The CDR3 is 18 residues long. This chain's CDR3 is CASSSTLQSPTLNEKLFF. CDR3 in DNA: TGTGCCAGCAGCTCCACATTACAGAGCCCGACCCTTAATGAAAAACTGTTTTTT.

The gene calls are TRBV15 and TRBJ1-4; D unresolved. The CDR3 is 16 amino acids. The V end was cut by 0 bases, the J end by 7 bases, with 15 bases between. The germline CDR1 and CDR2 sequences are LNHNV and YYDKDF (reference sequence). The CDR3 DNA follows: TGTGCCACCAGCAGAGATCTTGGAGGGCCCGCTGAAAAACTGTTTTTT. Amino acid sequence: CATSRDLGGPAEKLFF.

The chain recombines TRBV7-9 with TRBJ2-1, with 9 bases that match TRBD1. With 5 bases clipped from V and 4 bases from J, the junction kept 9 bases outside the gene matches. The CDR3 contains 16 residues. Germline assignment: CDR1 SEHNR and CDR2 FQNEAQ (reference sequence). The CDR3 DNA follows: TGTGCCAGCAGCCCGCTCCGGGACAGGGATTACAATGAGCAGTTCTTC. Translating gives CASSPLRDRDYNEQFF.

This chain links TRBV7-6 with TRBJ1-2; 8 bases fit TRBD1. The CDR3 has 13 residues. From germline, CDR1 is SGHVS and CDR2 FNYEAQ. Losses at the gene ends were 4 bases for V and 6 bases for J; bases not matched to a gene: 4. The CDR3 protein is CASSSGQGDGYTF. The DNA for the CDR3 is TGTGCCAGCAGCTCCGGACAGGGAGATGGCTACACCTTC.